This T cell receptor beta chain comes out of a study of cytomegalovirus exposure and HLA in healthy donors. General study findings and limits: A missense variant in DCLRE1C was later tied to TCR beta V- and J-gene trimming.

It was with 60 Vbeta and 13 Jbeta primers that the PCR ran. Sequenced by immunoSEQ multiplex PCR; TCRdb stores in-frame clones only, minus some. The table shows around 130,000 clones, with roughly 80% occurring only once. Remarks on this clone: The antigen remains undetermined.

Trimming removed 8 bases at V and 4 bases at J, with 22 bases between. Germline CDR1 and CDR2: ENHRY and SYGVKD. The CDR3 totals 16 residues. The sequenced material came from PBMCs. The clonotype was recovered from a male donor in good health and CMV-seronegative. The chain has TRBV10-3 and TRBJ2-3, with D perhaps TRBD1 (7 bases). CDR3 sequence reads: CAIEGGGTGGPDTQYF. The CDR3 region has the DNA TGTGCCATCGAAGGAGGGGGCACTGGGGGCCCAGATACGCAGTATTTT.